The 29 T cell receptor beta chains below all came from one sample that was sequenced in a study of shared clonotypes between healthy human individuals. Libraries were prepared by immunoSEQ multiplex PCR; TCRdb keeps only in-frame clonotypes and omits some of them. The sample has some 2,400,000 clones, approximately 95% seen once. The sample was naive CD4+ T cells sorted from blood. The subset: CD45RA+ positively selected. These receptors originate from a man aged 18 to 30 in good health.

The chain recombines TRBV5-1 with TRBJ2-7; D possibly corresponds to TRBD2 (5 bases). This CDR3 spans 12 amino acids. Germline V gene sequence: CDR1 SGHRS, CDR2 YFSETQ. Deletions cut 5 bases from V and 5 bases from J, with 11 bases between. This CDR3 reads CASRDAGDEQYF. In nucleotides, the CDR3 is TGCGCCAGCAGGGACGCCGGGGACGAGCAGTACTTC.

The chain links TRBV7-2 to TRBJ2-7, with TRBD2 as a possible D gene (5 bases). Trimming stripped 5 bases from V and 4 bases from J, with 12 bases between. From germline, CDR1 is SGHTA and CDR2 FQGNSA. The CDR3 contains 13 residues. CDR3 coding DNA: TGTGCCAGCAGCGGCGGGTGGGCGTACGAGCAGTACTTC. Protein sequence: CASSGGWAYEQYF.

The J gene is TRBJ1-2, the V gene TRBV6-5; no reliable D call. This CDR3 region has 16 residues. CDR1 is MNHEY, CDR2 SVGAGI, per germline. V lost 0 bases, J lost 4 bases, and 15 bases lay in between. The CDR3 spells CASSYSIATIPYGYTF. The CDR3, as DNA: TGTGCCAGCAGTTACTCGATCGCCACAATACCCTATGGCTACACCTTC.

The genes are TRBV6-6 and TRBJ1-2, with TRBD1 matching 10 bases. Germline lookup yields CDR1 MNHNY and CDR2 SVGAGI (reference sequence). The CDR3 covers 15 residues. With 7 bases clipped from V and 6 bases from J, the junction kept 11 bases outside the gene matches. CDR3 nucleotides: TGTGCCAGCACTCCGACAGGGGGCGCCTGGGATGGCTACACCTTC. It codes for CASTPTGGAWDGYTF.

The chain is built from TRBV6-1 and TRBJ2-7, with D perhaps matching TRBD2 (6 bases). Trimming shortened V by 6 bases and J by 3 bases, and 12 bases separated the two germline ends. CDR3 length: 13 residues. Germline V lookup: CDR1 MNHNS, CDR2 SASEGT. This CDR3 is CASRGGHVYEQYF. Here the CDR3 DNA reads TGTGCCAGCAGGGGAGGACACGTCTACGAGCAGTACTTC.

This chain joins TRBV7-9 and TRBJ2-7, with a possible D match to TRBD1 (6 bases). The CDR3 sequence is 17 residues long. Trimming stripped 5 bases from V and 2 bases from J, with 22 bases between. Germline assignment: CDR1 SEHNR and CDR2 FQNEAQ (reference sequence). DNA of the CDR3: TGTGCCAGCAGCCCGACCCGCCGGGACATTAAGGCCTACGAGCAGTACTTC. This gives the protein CASSPTRRDIKAYEQYF.

This chain uses TRBV5-1 with TRBJ2-2; 9 bases are a match to TRBD1. This CDR3 is 14 amino acids long. Germline trimming cut 9 bases from V and 2 bases from J; bases unmatched to any gene: 5. Germline V gene data show CDR1 as SGHRS and CDR2 as YFSETQ. As DNA, the CDR3 is TGCGCCACCGGACAGGGGTATAACACCGGGGAGCTGTTTTTT. Residues: CATGQGYNTGELFF.

The chain has TRBV10-3 and TRBJ2-1, with 14 bases fitting TRBD2. The CDR3 consists of 14 residues. After removal of 6 bases from V and 10 bases from J, the junction contained 5 bases not matched to a gene. Germline CDR1 ENHRY, CDR2 SYGVKD. The CDR3 bases are TGTGCCATCAGCAGACTAGCGGGAGGGTACGAGCAGTTCTTC. Translation: CAISRLAGGYEQFF.

V is TRBV9 and J is TRBJ2-1, with D unresolved. Germline loops: CDR1 SGDLS, CDR2 YYNGEE. This CDR3 spans 15 amino acids. The V gene lost 0 bases and the J gene lost 9 bases, with 16 bases spanning the gap. CDR3 region: CASSVGRSWATEQFF. The DNA of the CDR3 is TGTGCCAGCAGCGTAGGGAGAAGTTGGGCTACTGAGCAGTTCTTC. The whole variable domain, remainder taken from reference TRBV9 and TRBJ2-1, is DSGVTQTPKHLITATGQRVTLRCSPRSGDLSVYWYQQSLDQGLQFLIQYYNGEERAKGNILERFSAQQFPDLHSELNLSSLELGDSALYFCASSVGRSWATEQFFGPGTRLTVL.

The chain couples TRBV18 to TRBJ2-2; D is undetermined. V was clipped by 4 bases and J by 6 bases, with 12 bases between them. The germline V gene has CDR1 KGHSH and CDR2 LQKENI. The CDR3 sequence is 14 residues long. Written as DNA, the CDR3 is TGTGCCAGCTCACTGCCGGGCGGCGCCGGGGAGCTGTTTTTT. Residues: CASSLPGGAGELFF.

The chain recombines TRBV28 with TRBJ1-5; D ambiguous. Germline CDR1 is MDHEN and CDR2 is SYDVKM. V was cut by 4 bases and J by 2 bases, with 9 bases left in between. This CDR3 is 14 amino acids long. The CDR3: CASSSPGRNQPQHF. The CDR3 region has the DNA TGTGCCAGCAGTTCCCCGGGCCGCAATCAGCCCCAGCATTTT.

The rearrangement joins TRBV11-2 to TRBJ1-2; 12 nucleotides align to TRBD1. Germline-derived CDR1 and CDR2 are SGHAT and FQNNGV. The CDR3 length is 19 residues. Trimming removed 2 bases from V and 3 bases from J; junction bases left unmatched: 13. CDR3 DNA: TGTGCCAGCAGCTTAACCCCGGGACAGGGGGCTGGACGACACTATGGCTACACCTTC. Translation: CASSLTPGQGAGRHYGYTF.

V is TRBV2 and J is TRBJ1-2, with D possibly matching TRBD1 (6 bases). This CDR3 has 15 amino acids. V was shortened by 1 base and J by 8 bases, with 17 bases between the two germline ends. CDR1 and CDR2 from the germline V gene are SNHLY and FYNNEI. CDR3 protein: CASSEETGPPQGYTF. CDR3 in DNA: TGTGCCAGCAGTGAAGAGACAGGCCCCCCTCAAGGCTACACCTTC.

The V call is TRBV4-1, the J call TRBJ2-2; D possibly uses TRBD1 or TRBD2 (6 bases each). The V and J ends lost 1 base and 6 bases respectively, with 15 bases between them. The CDR3 extends over 16 amino acids. Looked up from germline, CDR1 is MGHRA and CDR2 is YSYEKL. CDR3 in DNA: TGCGCCAGCAGCCAAGCCCCACCCGGGGGCCCCGGGGAGCTGTTTTTT. Residues: CASSQAPPGGPGELFF.

This clone was seen a single time. The gene calls are TRBV10-1 and TRBJ2-7; 9 nucleotides line up with TRBD1. Unmatched junction bases numbered 4, after V lost 8 bases and J lost 2 bases. Germline assignment: CDR1 WNHNN and CDR2 SYGVQD (reference sequence). CDR3 length: 13 amino acids. CDR3: CASSRTGAYEQYF. The CDR3 DNA sequence: TGCGCCAGCTCCAGGACAGGGGCCTACGAGCAGTACTTC.

The J gene is TRBJ2-7, the V gene TRBV5-4; 9 bases line up with TRBD1. Germline CDR1 reads SGHNT; CDR2 reads YYREEE (reference sequence). This CDR3 is 15 amino acids long. V shed 5 bases and J 2 bases; nucleotides not matched to a gene: 8. In DNA form, the CDR3 reads TGTGCCAGCAGGCCTACGGGACAGGGACCCTACGAGCAGTACTTC. This codes for CASRPTGQGPYEQYF.

The chain recombines TRBV6-6 with TRBJ2-7; 7 bases align to TRBD2. The CDR3 spans 16 residues. Per germline, CDR1 MNHNY and CDR2 SVGAGI (reference sequence). V shed 2 bases and J 7 bases; nucleotides not matched to a gene: 14. This chain's CDR3 is CASSYVGAGEAREQYF. The CDR3, as DNA: TGTGCCAGCAGTTACGTCGGGGCGGGAGAAGCGCGTGAGCAGTACTTC.

This chain joins TRBV19 and TRBJ1-3; 12 bases map to TRBD1. V lost 4 bases and J lost 3; bases outside the gene matches: 4. The CDR3 is 16 amino acids. Germline CDR1 is LNHDA and CDR2 is SQIVND (reference sequence). The chain's CDR3 is CASSKGQGALGNTIYF. The DNA of the CDR3 is TGTGCCAGTAGTAAGGGACAGGGGGCGCTTGGAAACACCATATATTTT.

Concerning this clone: Within the sample, other DNA sequences also encode this same CDR3. J is TRBJ1-2 and V is TRBV6-5; 9 bases align to TRBD1. The ends lost 2 bases at V and 7 bases at J; junction bases unmatched: 2. CDR3 size: 13 residues. Germline V lookup: CDR1 MNHEY, CDR2 SVGAGI. The chain's CDR3 is CASSYVTGGGYTF. The CDR3 nucleotides are TGTGCCAGCAGTTACGTGACAGGGGGTGGCTACACCTTC.

In its sample, this clone was seen once. The chain recombines TRBV6-6 with TRBJ1-5; no clear D. CDR1 MNHNY and CDR2 SVGAGI come from the germline V gene (reference sequence). The CDR3 is 15 residues long. The V end lost 5 bases, the J end lost 0 bases, and 11 bases lay between the germline ends. The CDR3 here is CASSPPPNSNQPQHF. CDR3 DNA sequence: TGTGCCAGCAGTCCCCCGCCGAATAGCAATCAGCCCCAGCATTTT.

The chain joins TRBV6-5 to TRBJ2-5; tentative D call: TRBD2 (6 bases). V dropped 5 bases and J dropped 2 bases, with 15 bases sitting between them. The CDR3 is 15 amino acids. Germline assignment: CDR1 MNHEY and CDR2 SVGAGI. CDR3 bases: TGTGCCAGCAGTCCGCGGGCAGGGACTCAAGAGACCCAGTACTTC. It translates to CASSPRAGTQETQYF.

Note on this clone: Other DNA sequences in this sample translate to the same CDR3. This chain uses TRBV5-1 with TRBJ2-7, with D possibly matching TRBD1 (5 bases). Germline V CDR1 and CDR2: SGHRS, YFSETQ. The CDR3 has 13 residues. V lost 4 bases, J lost 0 bases, and 8 bases lay in between. The CDR3 coding sequence is TGCGCCAGCAGCCCCGGACACTCCTACGAGCAGTACTTC. This gives the protein CASSPGHSYEQYF.

The chain has TRBV4-2 and TRBJ2-2; 12 bases are shared with TRBD2. Losses at the gene ends were 4 bases for V and 6 bases for J; bases not matched to a gene: 9. The CDR3 is 17 amino acids. The germline CDR1 and CDR2 sequences are LGHNA and YNFKEQ. The CDR3 region is CASSLTSGGSAPGELFF. The CDR3 DNA is TGTGCCAGCAGCCTGACTAGCGGGGGCTCCGCACCCGGGGAGCTGTTTTTT.

The V and J genes are TRBV5-6 and TRBJ2-5; D possibly matches TRBD1 or TRBD2 (7 bases each). CDR1 and CDR2 from the germline V gene are SGHDT and YYEEEE. The CDR3 is made up of 14 amino acids. Trimming pared 5 bases from V and 4 bases from J, leaving 15 bases between. The CDR3 DNA follows: TGTGCCAGCAGTAGGGGAGGGGGCGGAGAGACCCAGTACTTC. Residues: CASSRGGGGETQYF.

V and J are TRBV19 and TRBJ2-5, with 12 bases matching TRBD2. J was trimmed by 2 bases and V by 6 bases; bases with no gene match: 7. The CDR3 has 16 amino acids. The germline gives CDR1 LNHDA, CDR2 SQIVND (reference sequence). The DNA for the CDR3 is TGTGCCAGTAGCCCGAGACTAGCGGGGGAGCAAGAGACCCAGTACTTC. As protein: CASSPRLAGEQETQYF. The whole variable domain, filled in from reference TRBV19 and TRBJ2-5, reads DGGITQSPKYLFRKEGQNVTLSCEQNLNHDAMYWYRQDPGQGLRLIYYSQIVNDFQKGDIAEGYSVSREKKESFPLTVTSAQKNPTAFYLCASSPRLAGEQETQYFGPGTRLLVL.

This clone was observed many times. At the DNA level, this CDR3 is encoded by other sequences in the same sample as well. The rearrangement uses TRBV5-1 and TRBJ2-2; D uncertain. The germline V gene has CDR1 SGHRS and CDR2 YFSETQ. This CDR3 region has 12 residues. With 1 base removed from V and 2 bases from J, the gap between germline ends came to 0 bases. CDR3: CASSLNTGELFF. CDR3 coding DNA: TGCGCCAGCAGCTTGAACACCGGGGAGCTGTTTTTT.

The J gene is TRBJ1-2, the V gene TRBV27; possibly TRBD1 for D (5 bases). Germline values: CDR1 MNHEY, CDR2 SMNVEV (reference sequence). The CDR3 sequence is 14 residues long. V lost 6 bases, J lost 4 bases, and 15 bases lay in between. The CDR3 sequence: CASRRAGDPYGYTF. The CDR3 DNA follows: TGTGCCAGCAGGCGGGCGGGGGATCCCTATGGCTACACCTTC.

V usage is TRBV5-5 and J usage is TRBJ2-2, with TRBD2 identical over 7 bases. CDR3 length: 16 residues. The germline CDR1 and CDR2 sequences are SGHKS and YYEKEE (reference sequence). V lost 3 bases to trimming and J lost 2 bases; unmatched junction nucleotides: 7. The CDR3 region has the DNA TGTGCCAGCAGCTCCCCCAGCGGGGTTAACACCGGGGAGCTGTTTTTT. This translates into CASSSPSGVNTGELFF.

This chain joins TRBV5-1 and TRBJ1-1; 8 bases align to TRBD1. The CDR3 length is 15 residues. CDR1 is SGHRS, CDR2 YFSETQ, per germline. Trimming cost V 0 bases and J 6 bases; bases outside gene matches: 7. The CDR3 protein is CASSLGGKQGAEAFF. In DNA, the CDR3 is TGCGCCAGCAGCTTGGGTGGGAAACAGGGGGCTGAAGCTTTCTTT.